This note documents a single TCR beta chain sequence. Its antigen is undetermined. The PCR had 60 Vbeta and 13 Jbeta primers. Data came from immunoSEQ multiplex PCR; TCRdb stores just in-frame clones and leaves some out. The sample carries roughly 100,000 clones, more than 75% recorded once. This specimen belongs to a study of cytomegalovirus exposure and HLA in healthy donors. Study-level points and caveats: For TCR beta chains, V- and J-gene trimming was later linked to a missense DCLRE1C variant. CMV serostatus stood as the only immune exposure information on hand.

The CDR3 is 17 residues long. Germline V lookup: CDR1 MGHDK, CDR2 SYGVNS. The ends lost 6 bases at V and 1 base at J; junction bases unmatched: 5. The TCR comes from a woman in her fifties or sixties in good health and CMV-seropositive. Sequencing input: PBMCs. V usage is TRBV25-1 and J usage is TRBJ2-2, with TRBD2 identical over 13 bases. The CDR3 region has the DNA TGTGCCAGCAGGAGGCGGACTAGCGGGGGGAACACCGGGGAGCTGTTTTTT. This sequence encodes CASRRRTSGGNTGELFF.